This passage covers 20 T cell receptor beta chains from one sample sequenced in a study of T cell changes during pregnancy in multiple sclerosis. The method was immunoSEQ multiplex PCR; TCRdb's version includes in-frame clones alone and lacks a portion of them. Of 25,000 to 30,000 clones detected, about nine tenths appear once; the ten largest clones hold roughly 6.2%. This specimen was CD8+ T cells from peripheral blood mononuclear cells, taken before pregnancy. The receptors originated from a female donor with multiple sclerosis, enrolled in a pregnancy study.

The V and J genes are TRBV7-9 and TRBJ2-3; D perhaps matches TRBD1 (6 bases). The length of the CDR3 is 12 residues. In germline, CDR1 is SEHNR, CDR2 FQNEAQ (reference sequence). Deletions cut 5 bases from V and 7 bases from J, with 10 bases between. CDR3 nucleotides: TGTGCCAGCAGCGCAGGGGATAATACGCAGTATTTT. It is translated as CASSAGDNTQYF.

The chain combines TRBV7-6 with TRBJ2-7, with 10 bases that match TRBD1. Germline assignment: CDR1 SGHVS and CDR2 FNYEAQ. This CDR3 region has 15 residues. V lost 1 base and J lost 3; bases outside the gene matches: 3. CDR3 loop: CASSLGQGALYEQYF. In nucleotides, the CDR3 is TGTGCCAGCAGCTTAGGACAGGGGGCCCTCTACGAGCAGTACTTC.

This chain uses TRBV4-1 with TRBJ2-7; TRBD1 matches at 11 bases. The V gene's germline CDR1 is MGHRA and CDR2 YSYEKL. The V and J ends lost 0 bases and 7 bases, in that order; junction bases with no gene match: 5. The CDR3 totals 15 residues. CDR3 in amino acids: CASSQDRTGGREQYF. CDR3 coding DNA: TGCGCCAGCAGCCAAGATCGGACAGGGGGCAGAGAGCAGTACTTC.

This sequence joins TRBV11-3 and TRBJ2-3, with 8 bases fitting TRBD2. Germline values: CDR1 SGHNT, CDR2 YENEEA. The V gene end was trimmed by 3 bases and the J gene end by 6 bases; junction bases not matched to a gene: 5. This CDR3 has 14 residues. Here the CDR3 reads CASSFSGGPDTQYF. In DNA, the CDR3 is TGTGCCAGCAGCTTCTCGGGAGGGCCCGATACGCAGTATTTT.

The rearrangement joins TRBV5-4 to TRBJ1-2; D call uncertain. Germline V gives CDR1 SGHNT, CDR2 YYREEE (reference sequence). V was clipped by 0 bases and J by 0 bases, with 9 bases between them. This CDR3 has 15 residues. For the CDR3, the DNA is TGTGCCAGCAGCTTGGCGGCGGATCCTAACTATGGCTACACCTTC. Protein product: CASSLAADPNYGYTF.

V is TRBV28 and J is TRBJ1-5; TRBD1 might be the D (5 bases). Trimming pared 5 bases from V and 0 bases from J, leaving 14 bases between. This CDR3 has 16 amino acids. CDR1 and CDR2 (germline): MDHEN, SYDVKM. CDR3 bases: TGTGCCAGCAGTCTGGGGCAGGGATATAGCAATCAGCCCCAGCATTTT. Translated, it gives CASSLGQGYSNQPQHF.

The V and J genes are TRBV7-2 and TRBJ1-2; 11 bases align to TRBD1. J was trimmed by 4 bases and V by 1 base; bases with no gene match: 8. Germline values: CDR1 SGHTA, CDR2 FQGNSA. CDR3 length equals 17 residues. CDR3 coding DNA: TGTGCCAGCAGCTTAGAAGTGGGGACAGGGGGTAGCTATGGCTACACCTTC. Its translation: CASSLEVGTGGSYGYTF.

The chain uses TRBV27 and TRBJ1-5; TRBD1 agrees at 8 bases. V lost 5 bases to trimming and J lost 3 bases; unmatched junction nucleotides: 15. The CDR3 loop spans 18 amino acids. Germline-derived CDR1 and CDR2 are MNHEY and SMNVEV (reference sequence). Here the CDR3 reads CASSMLDRGRGLNQPQHF. The CDR3 region has the DNA TGTGCCAGCAGTATGTTAGACAGGGGAAGGGGTCTCAATCAGCCCCAGCATTTT.

The chain links TRBV28 to TRBJ1-1, with D possibly matching TRBD1 (5 bases). The CDR3 loop spans 14 amino acids. CDR1 is MDHEN, CDR2 SYDVKM, per germline. V gave up 1 base and J gave up 5 bases, with 11 bases separating them. The DNA for the CDR3 is TGTGCCAGCAGTTTATTTCAGGGAAGGACTGAAGCTTTCTTT. Translating gives CASSLFQGRTEAFF.

The chain couples TRBV13 to TRBJ2-7, with TRBD2 matching 8 bases. Losses at the gene ends were 6 bases for V and 3 bases for J; bases not matched to a gene: 16. The CDR3 spans 17 residues. Germline V lookup: CDR1 PRHDT, CDR2 FYEKMQ (reference sequence). The CDR3 coding sequence is TGTGCCAGCAGTCCGAGGGGCCCGGGAGGGCCCCTCTACGAGCAGTACTTC. Amino acid sequence: CASSPRGPGGPLYEQYF. Based on the CDR3 plus reference TRBV13 and TRBJ2-7, the full variable domain is AAGVIQSPRHLIKEKRETATLKCYPIPRHDTVYWYQQGPGQDPQFLISFYEKMQSDKGSIPDRFSAQQFSDYHSELNMSSLELGDSALYFCASSPRGPGGPLYEQYFGPGTRLTVT.

The chain joins TRBV5-4 to TRBJ1-1; perhaps TRBD1 as D (5 bases). The ends were cut back, 2 bases at V and 1 base at J, with 12 bases in the middle. The germline CDR1 and CDR2 sequences are SGHNT and YYREEE (reference sequence). CDR3 length: 15 amino acids. CDR3 DNA sequence: TGTGCCAGCAGCTTAAACAGGCGCCCGAACACTGAAGCTTTCTTT. Its protein product is CASSLNRRPNTEAFF.

The rearrangement links TRBV27 to TRBJ1-4; the D is unclear. Germline lookup yields CDR1 MNHEY and CDR2 SMNVEV (reference sequence). Trimming removed 7 bases at V and 10 bases at J, with 19 bases between. The CDR3 runs 14 residues. This chain's CDR3 is CASTSGSATGKLFF. The CDR3 coding sequence is TGTGCCAGCACCTCTGGATCGGCAACGGGAAAACTGTTTTTT.

The gene calls are TRBV13 and TRBJ2-7, with D tentatively TRBD2 (5 bases). The V and J ends lost 5 bases and 3 bases respectively, with 14 bases between them. The germline CDR1 and CDR2 sequences are PRHDT and FYEKMQ (reference sequence). The CDR3 runs 14 residues. CDR3 in DNA: TGTGCCAGCAGCCTAAGGACTGCGGTCTACGAGCAGTACTTC. Translated, it gives CASSLRTAVYEQYF.

The chain uses TRBV9 and TRBJ1-2, with D possibly TRBD1 on 6 matching bases. CDR1 is SGDLS, CDR2 YYNGEE, per germline. The CDR3 has 15 amino acids. V was clipped by 3 bases and J by 4 bases, with 16 bases between them. This CDR3 is CASSDIETGSYGYTF. The CDR3 DNA follows: TGTGCCAGCAGCGACATAGAAACAGGGAGCTATGGCTACACCTTC.

This sequence joins TRBV9 and TRBJ1-3; 8 bases are a match to TRBD1. Per germline, CDR1 SGDLS and CDR2 YYNGEE. The CDR3 has 15 residues. Unmatched junction bases numbered 3, after V lost 0 bases and J lost 4 bases. The CDR3 bases are TGTGCCAGCAGCGTAGATCGGGACAGGGGAAACACCATATATTTT. It specifies CASSVDRDRGNTIYF.

The chain combines TRBV11-3 with TRBJ2-1; D unresolved. The CDR3 contains 17 residues. V lost 6 bases to trimming and J lost 7 bases, with 25 bases between them. From germline, CDR1 is SGHNT and CDR2 YENEEA. The CDR3 region is CASSRRLSTPPRNEQFF. CDR3 sequence (DNA): TGTGCCAGCAGTCGTCGCTTGTCGACACCACCCCGGAATGAGCAGTTCTTC. Using reference TRBV11-3 and TRBJ2-1 for the parts outside the CDR3, the full variable domain is EAGVVQSPRYKIIEKKQPVAFWCNPISGHNTLYWYLQNLGQGPELLIRYENEEAVDDSQLPKDRFSAERLKGVDSTLKIQPAELGDSAVYLCASSRRLSTPPRNEQFFGPGTRLTVL.

This chain links TRBV15 with TRBJ2-3; the match to TRBD1 covers 9 bases. Trimming cost V 5 bases and J 5 bases; bases outside gene matches: 14. Germline loops: CDR1 LNHNV, CDR2 YYDKDF (reference sequence). The CDR3 runs to 17 residues. CDR3 coding DNA: TGTGCCACCAGCCCCCAAGCCGGGACAGGGTGGTTAGATACGCAGTATTTT. Translated, it gives CATSPQAGTGWLDTQYF. Complete variable domain (other parts from reference TRBV15 and TRBJ2-3): DAMVIQNPRYQVTQFGKPVTLSCSQTLNHNVMYWYQQKSSQAPKLLFHYYDKDFNNEADTPDNFQSRRPNTSFCFLDIRSPGLGDTAMYLCATSPQAGTGWLDTQYFGPGTRLTVL.

The rearrangement uses TRBV7-9 and TRBJ2-2, with D perhaps TRBD2 (6 bases). This CDR3 has 15 residues. Trimming left V 3 bases short and J 3 bases short, with 11 bases between. Germline V CDR1 and CDR2: SEHNR, FQNEAQ (reference sequence). The DNA of the CDR3 is TGTGCCAGCAGCTTGGGACTCCCTTACACCGGGGAGCTGTTTTTT. Amino acid sequence: CASSLGLPYTGELFF.

This sequence joins TRBV7-9 and TRBJ1-5; D remains ambiguous. Trimming stripped 4 bases from V and 6 bases from J, with 16 bases between. There are 15 residues in the CDR3. The germline V gene has CDR1 SEHNR and CDR2 FQNEAQ (reference sequence). CDR3 DNA: TGTGCCAGCAGCTCATCTGGGGAGGTGGGTCAGCCCCAGCATTTT. This encodes CASSSSGEVGQPQHF.

The chain recombines TRBV29-1 with TRBJ2-3; D remains unclear. This CDR3 is built from 14 residues. Germline-derived CDR1 and CDR2 are SQVTM and ANQGSEA. The V gene lost 2 bases and the J gene lost 4 bases, with 13 bases spanning the gap. CDR3: CSVEWPNKADTQYF. The CDR3, as DNA: TGCAGCGTTGAATGGCCAAATAAAGCAGATACGCAGTATTTT.